This TCR beta chain was sequenced in a study of cytomegalovirus exposure and HLA in healthy donors. At the level of the study: Clustering assigned roughly 81% of the approximately 390 genotyped donors to the Caucasian-associated ancestry cluster.

Germline lookup yields CDR1 SGHAT and CDR2 FQNNGV. The CDR3 totals 14 residues. The V end lost 3 bases, the J end lost 5 bases, and 13 bases lay between the germline ends. The PCR made use of 60 Vbeta and 13 Jbeta primers. The assay was immunoSEQ multiplex PCR, and TCRdb's table has in-frame clones only and misses some. The sample includes about 73,000 clones, 65% to 85% seen only once; the top ten take around 12%. Though nominally healthy at sampling, donors likely had unrecorded immune exposures. The chain links TRBV11-2 to TRBJ2-5, with D maybe TRBD2 (6 bases). This clonotype originated in a man aged 70-80 years in good health and CMV-seronegative. Sequencing input: PBMCs. The CDR3 bases are TGTGCCAGCAGCTTTAGCGGAGCTGGGGAGACCCAGTACTTC. Its translation: CASSFSGAGETQYF.